Sequencing of this T cell receptor beta chain was carried out in a study of cytomegalovirus exposure and HLA in healthy donors. The study's findings and limits: Most TCR sequences were uncommon, yet certain public TCRs appeared in many donors.

Regarding this clone: What it binds is not known.

The study ran its PCR with 60 Vbeta and 13 Jbeta primers. Assay used: immunoSEQ multiplex PCR; TCRdb lists only in-frame clones, some missing. The sample lists 80,000 or so clones; around 82% were seen once. This CDR3 is built from 15 residues. Germline CDR1 reads MNHEY; CDR2 reads SMNVEV (reference sequence). V was clipped by 8 bases and J by 0 bases, with 13 bases between them. V usage is TRBV27 and J usage is TRBJ1-4; D call uncertain. Sequencing used PBMCs. The receptor's source is a man aged 40-55 years in good health and CMV-seronegative. CDR3 nucleotides: TGTGCCAGCTCCTTGAGAACAGCAACTAATGAAAAACTGTTTTTT. Its translation is CASSLRTATNEKLFF. Filled out from reference TRBV27 and TRBJ1-4, the complete variable domain reads EAQVTQNPRYLITVTGKKLTVTCSQNMNHEYMSWYRQDPGLGLRQIYYSMNVEVTDKGDVPEGYKVSRKEKRNFPLILESPSPNQTSLYFCASSLRTATNEKLFFGSGTQLSVL.